These 17 T cell receptor beta chains came from one sample sequenced in a study of cytomegalovirus exposure and HLA in healthy donors. 60 Vbeta and 13 Jbeta primers were used in PCR. Here immunoSEQ multiplex PCR was the method, and the copy in TCRdb shows in-frame clones only, minus some. The sample includes around 100,000 clones, roughly 83% seen only once; the top ten take 3%. Sequencing was performed on PBMCs. These receptors all come from a woman under 30 in good health and CMV-seropositive.

This sequence joins TRBV7-3 and TRBJ1-6; the match to TRBD1 covers 7 bases. Germline values: CDR1 SGHTA, CDR2 FQGTGA. With 5 bases clipped from V and 6 bases from J, the junction kept 4 bases outside the gene matches. This CDR3 is 14 amino acids long. The CDR3 DNA follows: TGTGCCAGCAGCCCAACAGGGGTTAATTCACCCCTCCACTTT. The encoded protein is CASSPTGVNSPLHF.

This clone appeared a single time. The J gene is TRBJ2-1, the V gene TRBV21-1; the tabulated D call, TRBD2, remains unverified against the DNA. TRBV21-1 is labeled a pseudogene. The CDR3 runs to 13 residues. The CDR3 coding sequence is TGTGCCAGCAGTCCATCTCGGGACAATGAGCAGTTCTTC. It specifies CASSPSRDNEQFF.

The chain joins TRBV4-1 to TRBJ1-5; the D gene is possibly TRBD1 (6 bases). V was clipped by 6 bases and J by 2 bases, with 17 bases between them. Germline V CDR1 and CDR2: MGHRA, YSYEKL. The CDR3 length is 16 residues. Here the CDR3 reads CASSDPGTPGNQPQHF. For the CDR3, the DNA is TGCGCCAGCAGTGACCCCGGGACACCGGGCAATCAGCCCCAGCATTTT.

The chain joins TRBV21-1 to TRBJ2-7; the table gives TRBD2 as D, unverified against the DNA. TRBV21-1 is an annotated pseudogene. CDR3 size: 10 residues. The CDR3 reads CASREYEQYF. DNA of the CDR3: TGTGCCAGCAGAGAGTACGAGCAGTACTTC.

This clone was detected a few times. The rearrangement joins TRBV6-5 to TRBJ1-1, with D perhaps matching TRBD1 (6 bases). The CDR3 runs to 14 residues. Germline V lookup: CDR1 MNHEY, CDR2 SVGAGI. Trimming took off 6 bases at V and 3 bases at J, with 14 bases between the two ends. The CDR3 loop reads CASRIRGLDTEAFF. DNA for the CDR3: TGTGCCAGCAGGATCAGGGGTCTCGACACTGAAGCTTTCTTT.

The rearrangement joins TRBV5-6 to TRBJ1-3; 8 bases fit TRBD1. Germline loops: CDR1 SGHDT, CDR2 YYEEEE. The CDR3 is made up of 16 amino acids. V trimming: 0 bases; J trimming: 2 bases; junction bases outside the gene matches: 4. For the CDR3, the DNA is TGTGCCAGCAGCTTGGTAGGCAGGGGGCCTGGAAACACCATATATTTT. This sequence encodes CASSLVGRGPGNTIYF.

This rearrangement joins TRBV28 to TRBJ2-3; 10 nucleotides agree with TRBD2. With 4 bases clipped from V and 2 bases from J, the junction kept 3 bases outside the gene matches. The CDR3 length is 15 residues. CDR1 is MDHEN, CDR2 SYDVKM, per germline. For the CDR3, the DNA is TGTGCCAGCAGTTCCGGGACTAGCGCCACAGATACGCAGTATTTT. Protein: CASSSGTSATDTQYF.

The V gene is TRBV2, the J gene TRBJ2-7; maybe TRBD1 (5 bases). Germline loops: CDR1 SNHLY, CDR2 FYNNEI. V lost 8 bases and J 4 bases, leaving 9 bases between the germline ends. CDR3 length equals 11 residues. The CDR3 loop reads CASRQSYEQYF. Written as DNA, the CDR3 is TGTGCCAGCCGACAGTCTTACGAGCAGTACTTC.

This chain joins TRBV7-9 and TRBJ2-5; 10 bases line up with TRBD2. Germline CDR1 and CDR2: SEHNR and FQNEAQ (reference sequence). The CDR3 is 14 residues long. The junction had 1 base not matched to a gene; V was cut back by 1 base and J by 5 bases. The CDR3 protein is CASSLVAGGETQYF. The CDR3 bases are TGTGCCAGCAGCTTAGTAGCGGGAGGCGAGACCCAGTACTTC.

This chain uses TRBV9 with TRBJ1-2, with 11 bases lining up with TRBD1. Germline CDR1 is SGDLS and CDR2 is YYNGEE. The CDR3 runs to 17 residues. With 3 bases clipped from V and 5 bases from J, the junction kept 12 bases outside the gene matches. The CDR3 protein is CASSGRTGGRVGYGYTF. The CDR3 DNA follows: TGTGCCAGCAGCGGACGGACAGGGGGCAGGGTAGGTTATGGCTACACCTTC.

The chain is built from TRBV7-3 and TRBJ2-5; TRBD1 aligns across 7 bases. Germline assignment: CDR1 SGHTA and CDR2 FQGTGA. The CDR3 length is 15 residues. J gave up 2 bases and V 0 bases, and 3 bases lay outside the gene matches. This CDR3 is CASSLTPGQQETQYF. CDR3 bases: TGTGCCAGCAGCTTAACACCGGGACAGCAAGAGACCCAGTACTTC.

This clone was found a few times. CDR3 in amino acids: CASSEMRMNTEAFF. CDR3 bases: TGTGCCAGCAGTGAGATGCGGATGAACACTGAAGCTTTCTTT. V and J are TRBV2 and TRBJ1-1; D uncertain. Germline CDR1 reads SNHLY; CDR2 reads FYNNEI. Trimming took 3 bases from V and 0 from J, leaving 8 bases between them. This CDR3 contains 14 residues.

This sequence joins TRBV11-1 and TRBJ2-5, with 10 bases that match TRBD2. Germline values: CDR1 SGHAT, CDR2 FQDESV (reference sequence). The V segment lost 5 bases and the J segment 5 bases; nucleotides outside the gene matches: 5. There are 14 residues in the CDR3. In DNA, the CDR3 is TGTGCCAGCAGCCCGGGACTAGCGTCGGAGACCCAGTACTTC. It specifies CASSPGLASETQYF.

The genes are TRBV19 and TRBJ2-7, with a possible D match to TRBD2 (6 bases). V lost 4 bases, J lost 6 bases, and 13 bases lay in between. The germline V gene encodes CDR1 LNHDA and CDR2 SQIVND (reference sequence). The CDR3 is 13 amino acids. CDR3 nucleotide sequence: TGTGCCAGTAGTACCGCCATGGGGGGCGAGCAGTACTTC. Amino acids: CASSTAMGGEQYF.

CDR3 sequence reads: CASSQVGGYIEAFF. The CDR3 DNA reads TGTGCCAGCAGCCAAGTCGGAGGGTATATTGAAGCTTTCTTT. This chain joins TRBV14 and TRBJ1-1; D is unresolved. CDR1 is SGHDN, CDR2 FVKESK, per germline. V was pared by 1 base and J by 7 bases, with 13 bases between. The CDR3 contains 14 residues.

V usage is TRBV6-4 and J usage is TRBJ2-5; no clear D. Per germline, CDR1 MRHNA and CDR2 SNTAGT. Trimming pared 3 bases from V and 2 bases from J, leaving 7 bases between. The CDR3 length is 13 residues. The CDR3 sequence is CASSEGPQETQYF. DNA of the CDR3: TGTGCCAGCAGTGAGGGCCCACAAGAGACCCAGTACTTC.

This clone came up a few times. The rearrangement links TRBV19 to TRBJ2-7, with a tentative D call TRBD1 (6 bases). The CDR3 has 14 residues. V was trimmed by 3 bases and J by 3 bases, leaving 12 bases between them. CDR1 LNHDA and CDR2 SQIVND come from the germline V gene (reference sequence). CDR3 in amino acids: CASSITGTLYEQYF. CDR3 coding DNA: TGTGCCAGTAGTATCACAGGGACACTCTACGAGCAGTACTTC.